The 21 T cell receptor beta chains given below trace back to one sample, sequenced in a study of T cells in Graves' hyperthyroidism and ophthalmopathy. Researchers amplified the TCR beta CDR3 regions from RNA transcripts. HTBI primers drove first-round RT-PCR of the TCR CDR3. TCRdb itself ran the multiplex PCR reads through MiXCR, one entry per CDR3 protein. The sample includes about 180,000 distinct CDR3 sequences, about a tenth of them seen just once. Sequencing used blood. Receptors originate from a woman between 18 and 29 years old with Graves' hyperthyroidism that later progressed to Graves' ophthalmopathy.

This clonotype has at least ten counts. The chain carries TRBV19 and TRBJ1-1; possibly TRBD1 for D (6 bases). The germline V gene encodes CDR1 LNHDA and CDR2 SQIVND (reference sequence). With 6 bases removed from V and 1 base from J, the gap between germline ends came to 18 bases. The CDR3 contains 16 residues. In nucleotides, the CDR3 is TGTGCCAGTAGAATCTCTGGGGGGCGAAAGAACACTGAAGCTTTCTTT. This gives the protein CASRISGGRKNTEAFF.

This clonotype has at least ten counts. V usage is TRBV6-6 and J usage is TRBJ1-4; D gene unclear. This CDR3 spans 15 amino acids. CDR1 and CDR2 from the germline V gene are MNHNY and SVGAGI (reference sequence). Between the trimmed V and J ends, which lost 0 bases and 7 bases, there was a span of 12 bases. The chain's CDR3 is CASSYSAGSSEKLFF. The CDR3 DNA is TGTGCCAGCAGTTACTCGGCAGGCAGCTCTGAAAAACTGTTTTTT.

This chain uses TRBV6-1 with TRBJ2-3; 8 bases line up with TRBD2. Losses at the gene ends were 1 base for V and 4 bases for J; bases not matched to a gene: 4. The germline V gene encodes CDR1 MNHNS and CDR2 SASEGT. CDR3 length equals 15 residues. CDR3 sequence: CASSEDGGAPDTQYF. Written as DNA, the CDR3 is TGTGCCAGCAGTGAAGACGGGGGGGCCCCAGATACGCAGTATTTT.

The table lists this clonotype with many counts. This chain links TRBV7-8 with TRBJ1-1; D unresolved. Trimming pared 8 bases from V and 3 bases from J, leaving 7 bases between. This CDR3 is built from 11 residues. Germline V CDR1 and CDR2: SGHVS, FQNEAQ. The CDR3: CASGIDTEAFF. In DNA, the CDR3 is TGTGCCAGCGGGATAGACACTGAAGCTTTCTTT.

This clonotype appeared a few times. The V and J genes are TRBV10-3 and TRBJ2-7, with 7 bases lining up with TRBD2. V was pared by 3 bases and J by 5 bases, with 7 bases of the junction left unmatched. CDR3 length: 14 amino acids. CDR1 is ENHRY, CDR2 SYGVKD, per germline. CDR3 bases: TGTGCCATCAGTGAAGAGCGGGGAAGTAACGAGCAGTACTTC. Protein: CAISEERGSNEQYF.

The chain recombines TRBV6-2 or TRBV6-3 with TRBJ2-3, with D perhaps given as TRBD1 or TRBD2 (5 bases each). In germline, CDR1 is MNHEY, CDR2 SVGEGT. This CDR3 region has 13 residues. Trimming left V 10 bases short and J 2 bases short, with 13 bases between. The CDR3 sequence is CATGLGDTDTQYF. CDR3 DNA sequence: TGTGCCACAGGCCTGGGGGACACAGATACGCAGTATTTT.

This chain joins TRBV5-6 and TRBJ2-1, with 7 nucleotides matching TRBD2. V shed 4 bases and J 0 bases; nucleotides not matched to a gene: 10. The CDR3 spans 17 residues. In germline, CDR1 is SGHDT, CDR2 YYEEEE. The CDR3 protein is CASSGPLAASSYNEQFF. CDR3 coding DNA: TGTGCCAGCAGCGGACCCCTAGCGGCTAGCTCCTACAATGAGCAGTTCTTC.

J is TRBJ1-5 and V is TRBV19; 9 bases are shared with TRBD1. V lost 5 bases and J lost 6; bases outside the gene matches: 11. The CDR3 is 16 amino acids. Germline assignment: CDR1 LNHDA and CDR2 SQIVND (reference sequence). CDR3 amino acids: CASSSTTGGGGQPQHF. In DNA form, the CDR3 reads TGTGCCAGTAGTTCGACTACAGGGGGCGGCGGTCAGCCCCAGCATTTT.

This clonotype was seen at least ten times. The V call is TRBV2, the J call TRBJ2-2; 7 positions match TRBD2. Germline CDR1 is SNHLY and CDR2 is FYNNEI. This CDR3 contains 14 residues. V lost 7 bases to trimming and J lost 7 bases; unmatched junction nucleotides: 9. CDR3 loop: CASIRGGRGGELFF. For the CDR3, the DNA is TGTGCCAGCATACGGGGCGGGAGAGGCGGGGAGCTGTTTTTT.

This clonotype was observed at least ten times. V is TRBV5-1 and J is TRBJ2-1, with 8 bases that match TRBD2. V shed 0 bases and J 9 bases; nucleotides not matched to a gene: 5. Per the germline V gene, CDR1 is SGHRS and CDR2 is YFSETQ. The CDR3 is 14 amino acids. DNA of the CDR3: TGCGCCAGCAGCTTGGTGATCGGGAGGGGTGAGCAGTTCTTC. Its translation is CASSLVIGRGEQFF.

The chain employs TRBV30 and TRBJ2-7; D unclear. The V gene's germline CDR1 is GTSNPN and CDR2 SVGIG (reference sequence). V was clipped by 8 bases and J by 5 bases, with 7 bases between them. This CDR3 spans 9 amino acids. CDR3 DNA: TGTGCCGGGTACGACGAGCAGTACTTC. Encoded protein: CAGYDEQYF. Using reference TRBV30 and TRBJ2-7 for the parts outside the CDR3, the full variable domain is SQTIHQWPATLVQPVGSPLSLECTVEGTSNPNLYWYRQAAGRGLQLLFYSVGIGQISSEVPQNLSASRPQDRQFILSSKKLLLSDSGFYLCAGYDEQYFGPGTRLTVT.

This clonotype was observed a few times. A much larger clone lies a single base off, so this may be a read error. The chain joins TRBV6-5 to TRBJ1-2; 11 nucleotides line up with TRBD1. CDR1 and CDR2 from the germline V gene are MNHEY and SVGAGI. J gave up 4 bases and V 0 bases, and 4 bases lay outside the gene matches. CDR3 size: 16 residues. CDR3 in amino acids: CASSYSRTGGTYGYTF. CDR3 DNA sequence: TGTGCCAGCAGTTACTCGAGGACAGGGGGCACCTATGGCTACACCTTC.

At least ten counts were recorded for this clonotype. This chain uses TRBV11-3 with TRBJ2-1; a possible D gene is TRBD2 (6 bases). Trimming stripped 5 bases from V and 2 bases from J, with 10 bases between. The CDR3 is 14 residues long. Germline assignment: CDR1 SGHNT and CDR2 YENEEA. The CDR3 loop reads CASSPGGTYNEQFF. Written as DNA, the CDR3 is TGTGCCAGCAGCCCCGGGGGAACCTACAATGAGCAGTTCTTC.

Ten or more counts support this clonotype. The chain carries TRBV6-1 and TRBJ1-5; no clear D. Per the germline V gene, CDR1 is MNHNS and CDR2 is SASEGT. Trimming cost V 6 bases and J 1 base, with 10 bases left between them. The CDR3 consists of 14 residues. The chain's CDR3 is CASSAEPSNQPQHF. The CDR3 bases are TGTGCCAGCAGCGCAGAACCCAGCAATCAGCCCCAGCATTTT.

This clonotype was recorded at least ten times. V is TRBV6-2 or TRBV6-3 and J is TRBJ2-7, with D possibly being TRBD1 (6 bases). V was trimmed by 2 bases and J by 0 bases, leaving 8 bases between them. From germline, CDR1 is MNHEY and CDR2 SVGEGT. The CDR3 totals 14 residues. CDR3 sequence (DNA): TGTGCCAGCAGTTACGGGACATTCTCCTACGAGCAGTACTTC. Translation gives CASSYGTFSYEQYF.

This clonotype has only a few counts. The J gene is TRBJ2-5, the V gene TRBV9; TRBD2 aligns across 11 bases. The CDR3 has 16 residues. V lost 0 bases and J lost 5; bases outside the gene matches: 6. Germline V CDR1 and CDR2: SGDLS, YYNGEE. The CDR3 nucleotides read TGTGCCAGCAGCGTAGCGGCTAGCGGGGGGTTGGAGACCCAGTACTTC. Its protein product is CASSVAASGGLETQYF.

This clonotype appeared many times. J is TRBJ1-6 and V is TRBV18; no clear D. CDR1 KGHSH and CDR2 LQKENI come from the germline V gene. This CDR3 region has 15 residues. The V end was cut by 3 bases, the J end by 0 bases, with 6 bases between. CDR3 nucleotides: TGTGCCAGCTCACCCGCGATCTCCTATAATTCACCCCTCCACTTT. Protein product: CASSPAISYNSPLHF.

CDR3: CAWSSRGGEKLFF. DNA of the CDR3: TGTGCCTGGAGCTCGCGGGGGGGTGAAAAACTGTTTTTT. The V call is TRBV30, the J call TRBJ1-4; tentative D call: TRBD1 (5 bases). V gave up 3 bases and J gave up 7 bases, with 12 bases separating them. Germline V CDR1 and CDR2: GTSNPN, SVGIG (reference sequence). CDR3 size: 13 residues.

This clonotype was counted ten times or more. The chain combines TRBV20-1 with TRBJ2-1, with 11 nucleotides matching TRBD2. The CDR3 covers 14 residues. Germline V gene data show CDR1 as DFQATT and CDR2 as SNEGSKA (reference sequence). The V segment lost 5 bases and the J segment 8 bases; nucleotides outside the gene matches: 8. CDR3: CSAETSGNNDEQFF. Written as DNA, the CDR3 is TGCAGTGCTGAGACTAGCGGGAACAACGATGAGCAGTTCTTC.

The V and J genes are TRBV19 and TRBJ1-6, with D unclear. The CDR3 runs to 14 residues. Trimming stripped 6 bases from V and 5 bases from J, with 11 bases between. The germline V gene encodes CDR1 LNHDA and CDR2 SQIVND (reference sequence). CDR3 coding DNA: TGTGCCAGTAGGCGTGGGCAGGATAATTCACCCCTCCACTTT. Translation gives CASRRGQDNSPLHF.

This chain uses TRBV4-1 with TRBJ2-1; D is unresolved. Germline V lookup: CDR1 MGHRA, CDR2 YSYEKL. V lost 5 bases to trimming and J lost 8 bases, with 13 bases between them. This CDR3 region has 13 residues. CDR3 region: CASSAKRNDEQFF. DNA for the CDR3: TGCGCCAGCAGCGCGAAGCGTAACGATGAGCAGTTCTTC.